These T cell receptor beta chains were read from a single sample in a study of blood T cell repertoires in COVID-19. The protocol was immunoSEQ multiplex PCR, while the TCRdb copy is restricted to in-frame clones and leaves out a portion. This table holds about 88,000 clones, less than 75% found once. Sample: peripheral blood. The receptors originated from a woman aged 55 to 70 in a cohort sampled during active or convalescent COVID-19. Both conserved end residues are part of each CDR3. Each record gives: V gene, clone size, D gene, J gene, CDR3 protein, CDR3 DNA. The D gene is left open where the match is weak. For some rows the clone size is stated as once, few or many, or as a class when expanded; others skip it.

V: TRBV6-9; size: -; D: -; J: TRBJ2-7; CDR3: CARRPGLTYQWVYEQYF; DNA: TGTGCCAGACGACCGGGACTCACCTACCAGTGGGTGTACGAGCAGTACTTC
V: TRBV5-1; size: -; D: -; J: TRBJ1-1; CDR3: CASSFSRGGRNTEAFF; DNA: TGCGCCAGCAGCTTCTCCAGGGGCGGGCGGAACACTGAAGCTTTCTTT
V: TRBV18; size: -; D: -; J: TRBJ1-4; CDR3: CASSPQTTTNEKLFF; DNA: TGTGCCAGCTCACCACAGACAACAACTAATGAAAAACTGTTTTTT
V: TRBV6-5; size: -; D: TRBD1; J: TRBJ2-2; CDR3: CASSWDRETGELFF; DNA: TGTGCCAGCAGTTGGGACAGGGAGACCGGGGAGCTGTTTTTT
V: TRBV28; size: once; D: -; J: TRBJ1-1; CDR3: CASSTTPGRPGNTEAFF; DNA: TGTGCCAGCAGCACTACCCCCGGGCGGCCGGGAAACACTGAAGCTTTCTTT
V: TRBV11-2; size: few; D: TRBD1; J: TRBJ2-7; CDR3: CASSRVGQGAYEQYF; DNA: TGTGCCAGCAGCCGGGTCGGACAGGGGGCCTACGAGCAGTACTTC
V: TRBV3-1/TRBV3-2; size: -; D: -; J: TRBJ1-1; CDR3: CASSPGTGLREDTEAFF; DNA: TGTGCCAGCAGCCCTGGTACCGGGCTCAGGGAGGACACTGAAGCTTTCTTT
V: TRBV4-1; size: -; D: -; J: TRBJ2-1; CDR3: CASSQDFGGFYNEQFF; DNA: TGCGCCAGCAGCCAAGATTTTGGGGGGTTCTACAATGAGCAGTTCTTC
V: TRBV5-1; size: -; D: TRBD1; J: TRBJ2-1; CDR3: CASSGQGASHNEQFF; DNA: TGCGCCAGCAGCGGGCAGGGGGCTTCCCACAATGAGCAGTTCTTC
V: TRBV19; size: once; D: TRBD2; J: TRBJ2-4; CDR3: CASSFRTSSANIQYF; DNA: TGTGCCAGTAGTTTCCGGACTAGTTCAGCTAACATTCAGTACTTC
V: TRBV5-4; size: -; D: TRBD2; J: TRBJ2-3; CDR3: CASSLARGGLTDTQYF; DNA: TGTGCCAGCAGCTTGGCCCGGGGGGGCCTGACAGATACGCAGTATTTT